This TCR beta chain was observed in a study of T cell repertoires in ileal Crohn's disease (dated by TCRdb to the late 2010s). About the study as a whole: Median disease duration was around 7.9 years, and under 40% of patients were identified as active smokers at the time of surgery. All patients had surgery for a complication: stricturing disease in around 60% and penetrating disease in 39%. Roughly half of the patients were given postoperative therapy, with roughly 20 on anti-TNF agents and about a dozen on thiopurines. Biopsies taken from the inflamed portion of the ileum in the surgical resection specimen were designated as M0 samples. Roughly 550 nanograms of biopsy DNA per sample were submitted for commercial TCRB immunosequencing. TCR repertoire analysis was done in about 59 Crohn's disease patients from a prospective multicentre cohort. Running in parallel with the study was a multicentre cohort set up to find predictors of early endoscopic recurrence following ileocolonic resection. A Rutgeerts score higher than i0 was the definition used for endoscopic postoperative recurrence. A total of about 170 mucosal samples from around 57 patients were sequenced, collected from several sites on the surgical specimen and at postoperative endoscopy.

A note on this clone: Its antigen is unknown. No qualities accompany the bases; no much larger clone lies one base away.

Results and caveats for the whole study, not just this receptor: Mucosal CD4 and CD8 T cells were sorted and sequenced only in a subgroup of patients, the size of which was not stated. A significantly higher proportion of clonal expansions was observed in active smokers at surgery than in non-smokers (approximately 26% vs 20%, p=0.02). Endoscopic recurrence was linked to a higher percentage of high-frequency clones at surgery, and recurrence occurred in every patient whose clonality exceeded 26.8% (18/57). Compared with CD4 T cells, sorted CD8 T cells contained more high-frequency clones, which suggests that the mucosal expansions were mostly CD8.

The library came from the immunoSEQ multiplex PCR assay. Adaptive Biotechnology amplified CDR3 regions from genomic DNA with a two-step multiplex PCR that controlled for amplification bias. Primers covering every V and J gene segment were used in the first PCR, while barcodes and Illumina adapters were added in the second PCR. CDR3 libraries were sequenced on an Illumina instrument. In the original analysis: Vendor-provided pipelines were combined with custom analysis of raw data in R/Bioconductor under R version 3.3.0. Clonality, which ranges from 0 to 1, was calculated as the inverse of the normalised Shannon entropy across all productive clones. High-frequency clones were defined as the share of the repertoire taken up by the top 100 clones, keeping only clones that passed a 95% confidence test. Repertoire diversity was measured with the Simpson index, and overlap between samples was measured with the Morisita-Horn index. TCRdb provides this immuneACCESS table in a form limited to in-frame rearrangements. Some clones are lacking; in checked studies, under half of them reflect an unresolved V gene, and why the rest are absent is not known. D and trimming come from the DNA, and the V and J calls and clone size come from that table. In this sample the table shows 9,500 to 12,000 clones, 80% to 90% of which occur a single time. The ten most abundant clones make up over 7.5% of the sample.

CDR1 and CDR2 were assigned from the germline V gene as SGHRS and YFSETQ. Including cysteine and phenylalanine, the CDR3 has 14 amino acids. Of all the DNA, just the CDR3 is kept, 42 bases in frame from base 1. V drops 2 bases and J drops 3 bases, leaving 11 bases in between. The time point label, read with the paper, signifies: inflamed ileum from the surgical specimen. Adults with ileal or ileocolonic Crohn's disease for whom ileocolonic resection was indicated were considered eligible. Whole ileal mucosal biopsies were kept frozen at -80 degrees C prior to DNA extraction. Genomic DNA was extracted from frozen whole biopsies using a TRizol-based method and was quantified with a NanoDrop 2000 spectrophotometer.

The sequenced material came from ileal tissue. This sequence uses TRBV5-1 and TRBJ1-1; no D gene is confidently identified. The TCR sequence derives from an adult with Crohn's disease. The DNA sequence follows: TGCGCCAGCAGCTTACGGAGCCCTTACACTGAAGCTTTCTTT. Its amino acids are CASSLRSPYTEAFF. Full variable domain (CDR3 extended with the reference TRBV5-1 and TRBJ1-1 proteins): KAGVTQTPRYLIKTRGQQVTLSCSPISGHRSVSWYQQTPGQGLQFLFEYFSETQRNKGNFPGRFSGRQFSNSRSEMNVSTLELGDSALYLCASSLRSPYTEAFFGQGTRLTVV.